Described below is a single TCR beta chain sequence and its context. TCRdb keeps only in-frame clones here, not all; method: immunoSEQ multiplex PCR. The sample lists approximately 50,000 clones; about nine tenths were seen once. The CDR3 totals 17 residues. Germline lookup yields CDR1 SGHAT and CDR2 FQNNGV. V was pared by 6 bases and J by 3 bases, with 15 bases of the junction left unmatched. The record originates from a study of blood T cell repertoires in COVID-19. The sequence came from a man in his 70s with acute or convalescent COVID-19. The chain has TRBV11-2 and TRBJ1-2; 8 bases agree with TRBD1. What was sequenced was peripheral blood. The CDR3 region has the DNA TGTGCCAGCAGTTCTACCCGACCGGACAGGGCGGACTATGGCTACACCTTC. It codes for CASSSTRPDRADYGYTF.